The clone carrying this TCR beta chain was seen a handful of times. Its antigen is unidentified. This sample is part of a study of identical twins. A universal primer site was incorporated via template switching, and the cDNA contained unique molecular identifiers. A single record per CDR3 protein comes from TCRdb applying MiXCR to the 5' RACE reads. The repertoire includes 410,000 or so distinct CDR3 sequences, under 20% of them detected once, and approximately 12% sits in the top ten. Study-wide findings and caveats: Twin sharing of out-of-frame TCR alpha was underestimated by models in monozygotic pairs. Out-of-frame alpha sequences that twins shared showed excess low generation probability.

Germline lookup yields CDR1 SGHRS and CDR2 YFSETQ. The CDR3 covers 18 residues. The V segment lost 0 bases and the J segment 0 bases; nucleotides outside the gene matches: 3. The sequence was obtained from a man aged 45-65 years in good health. The chain is built from TRBV5-1 and TRBJ2-2; 12 positions agree with TRBD2. Material for sequencing was naive T cells sorted from blood. The CDR3 coding sequence is TGCGCCAGCAGCTTGGGACTAGCGGGAGCCCCGAACACCGGGGAGCTGTTTTTT. Translation: CASSLGLAGAPNTGELFF.